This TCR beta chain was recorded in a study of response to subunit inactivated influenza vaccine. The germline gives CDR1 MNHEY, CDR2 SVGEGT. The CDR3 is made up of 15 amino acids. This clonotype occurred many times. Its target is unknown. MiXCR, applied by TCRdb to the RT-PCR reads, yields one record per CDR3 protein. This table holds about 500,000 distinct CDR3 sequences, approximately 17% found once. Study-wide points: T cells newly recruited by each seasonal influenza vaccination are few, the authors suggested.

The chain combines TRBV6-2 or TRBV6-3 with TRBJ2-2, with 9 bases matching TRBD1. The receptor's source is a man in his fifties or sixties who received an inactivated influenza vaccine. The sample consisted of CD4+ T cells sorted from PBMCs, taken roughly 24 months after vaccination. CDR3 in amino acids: CGSRFRDRVTGELFF. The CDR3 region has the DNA TGTGGAAGTCGATTCCGGGACAGGGTAACCGGGGAGCTGTTTTTT.